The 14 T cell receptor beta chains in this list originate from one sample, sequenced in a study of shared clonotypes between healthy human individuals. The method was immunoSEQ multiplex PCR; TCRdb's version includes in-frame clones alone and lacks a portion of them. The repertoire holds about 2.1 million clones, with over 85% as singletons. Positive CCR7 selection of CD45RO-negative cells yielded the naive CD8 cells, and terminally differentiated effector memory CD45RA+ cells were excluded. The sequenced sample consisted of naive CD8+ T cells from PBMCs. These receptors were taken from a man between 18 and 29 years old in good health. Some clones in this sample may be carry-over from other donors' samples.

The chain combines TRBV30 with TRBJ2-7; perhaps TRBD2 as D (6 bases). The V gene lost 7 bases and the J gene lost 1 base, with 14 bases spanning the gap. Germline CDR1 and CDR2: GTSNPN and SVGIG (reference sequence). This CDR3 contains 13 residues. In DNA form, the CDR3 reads TGTGCCTTACTAGCTGGAGGGTCCTACGAGCAGTACTTC. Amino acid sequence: CALLAGGSYEQYF.

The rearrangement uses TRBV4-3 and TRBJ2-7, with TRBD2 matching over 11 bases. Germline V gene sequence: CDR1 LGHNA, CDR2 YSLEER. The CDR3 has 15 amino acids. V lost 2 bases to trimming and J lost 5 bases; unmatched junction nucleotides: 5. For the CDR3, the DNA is TGCGCCAGCAGCCAACCACTAGCGGGAGTCGACGAGCAGTACTTC. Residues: CASSQPLAGVDEQYF.

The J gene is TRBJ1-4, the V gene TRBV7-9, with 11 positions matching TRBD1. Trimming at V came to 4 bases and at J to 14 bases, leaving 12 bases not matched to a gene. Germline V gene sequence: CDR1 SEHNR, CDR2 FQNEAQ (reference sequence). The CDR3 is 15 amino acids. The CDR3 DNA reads TGTGCCAGCAGCTCAGGGACAGGGGGACTATCGCGGCTGTTTTTT. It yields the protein CASSSGTGGLSRLFF.

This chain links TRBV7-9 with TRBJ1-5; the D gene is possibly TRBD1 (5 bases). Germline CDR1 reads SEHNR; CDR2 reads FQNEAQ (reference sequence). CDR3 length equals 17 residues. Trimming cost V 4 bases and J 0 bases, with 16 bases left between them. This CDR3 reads CASSSGGGKYSNQPQHF. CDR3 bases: TGTGCCAGCAGCTCCGGGGGGGGGAAGTATAGCAATCAGCCCCAGCATTTT.

This CDR3 is CASSSVSSGRATLYEQYF. The CDR3 bases are TGTGCCAGCAGTTCAGTATCTAGCGGGAGGGCCACGTTATACGAGCAGTACTTC. The J gene is TRBJ2-7, the V gene TRBV27; 12 bases map to TRBD2. Per the germline V gene, CDR1 is MNHEY and CDR2 is SMNVEV (reference sequence). Trimming removed 4 bases from V and 4 bases from J; junction bases left unmatched: 14. The CDR3 runs 18 residues.

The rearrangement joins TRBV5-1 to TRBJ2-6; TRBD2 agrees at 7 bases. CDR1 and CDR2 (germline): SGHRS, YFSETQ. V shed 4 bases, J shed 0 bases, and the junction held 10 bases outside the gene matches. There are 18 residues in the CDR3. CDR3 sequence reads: CASSPGERGISGANVLTF. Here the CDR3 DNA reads TGCGCCAGCAGCCCCGGGGAGCGGGGCATCTCTGGGGCCAACGTCCTGACTTTC.

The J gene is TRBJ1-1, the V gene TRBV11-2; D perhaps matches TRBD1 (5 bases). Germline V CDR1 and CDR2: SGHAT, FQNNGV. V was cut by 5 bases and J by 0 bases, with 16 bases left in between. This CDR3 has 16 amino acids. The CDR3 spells CASSGGVGSMNTEAFF. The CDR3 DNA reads TGTGCCAGCAGCGGGGGGGTAGGGAGTATGAACACTGAAGCTTTCTTT.

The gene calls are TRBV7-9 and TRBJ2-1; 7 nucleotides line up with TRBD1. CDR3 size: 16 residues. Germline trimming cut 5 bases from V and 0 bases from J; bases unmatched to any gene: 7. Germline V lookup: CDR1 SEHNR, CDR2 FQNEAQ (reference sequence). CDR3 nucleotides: TGTGCCAGCAGCCCCAAGACAGGGAGCTCCTACAATGAGCAGTTCTTC. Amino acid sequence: CASSPKTGSSYNEQFF. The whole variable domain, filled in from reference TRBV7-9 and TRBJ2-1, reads DTGVSQNPRHKITKRGQNVTFRCDPISEHNRLYWYRQTLGQGPEFLTYFQNEAQLEKSRLLSDRFSAERPKGSFSTLEIQRTEQGDSAMYLCASSPKTGSSYNEQFFGPGTRLTVL.

CDR3 in amino acids: CASSLGDFDNEQFF. CDR3 in DNA: TGTGCCAGCAGCTTGGGGGACTTTGACAATGAGCAGTTCTTC. This chain connects TRBV5-4 to TRBJ2-1; D possibly corresponds to TRBD2 (6 bases). V was pared by 0 bases and J by 5 bases, with 9 bases between. CDR3 size: 14 residues. Per the germline V gene, CDR1 is SGHNT and CDR2 is YYREEE (reference sequence).

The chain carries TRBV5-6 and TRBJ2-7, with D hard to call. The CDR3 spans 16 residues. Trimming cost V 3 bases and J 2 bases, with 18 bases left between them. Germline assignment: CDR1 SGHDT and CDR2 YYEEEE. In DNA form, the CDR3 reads TGTGCCAGCAGCTGGAACGGCCTAACAACCCCCTACGAGCAGTACTTC. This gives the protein CASSWNGLTTPYEQYF.

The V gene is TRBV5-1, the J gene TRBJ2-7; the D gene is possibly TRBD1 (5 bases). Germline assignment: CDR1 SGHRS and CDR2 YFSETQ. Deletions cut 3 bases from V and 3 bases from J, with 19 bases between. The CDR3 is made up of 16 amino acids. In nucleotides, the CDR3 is TGCGCCAGCAGCTCCCAACAGGCCTCAATACTCTACGAGCAGTACTTC. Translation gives CASSSQQASILYEQYF.

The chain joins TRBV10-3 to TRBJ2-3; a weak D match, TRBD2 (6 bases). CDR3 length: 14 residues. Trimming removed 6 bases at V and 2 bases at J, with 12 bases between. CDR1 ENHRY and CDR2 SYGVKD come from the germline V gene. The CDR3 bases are TGTGCCATCAGCGCGGGACGGACCACAGATACGCAGTATTTT. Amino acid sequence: CAISAGRTTDTQYF.

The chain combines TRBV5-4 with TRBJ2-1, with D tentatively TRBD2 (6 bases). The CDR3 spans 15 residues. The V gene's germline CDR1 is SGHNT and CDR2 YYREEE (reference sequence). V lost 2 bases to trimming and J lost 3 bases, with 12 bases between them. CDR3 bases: TGTGCCAGCAGCTTTGCTGGGGACTTCTACAATGAGCAGTTCTTC. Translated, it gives CASSFAGDFYNEQFF.

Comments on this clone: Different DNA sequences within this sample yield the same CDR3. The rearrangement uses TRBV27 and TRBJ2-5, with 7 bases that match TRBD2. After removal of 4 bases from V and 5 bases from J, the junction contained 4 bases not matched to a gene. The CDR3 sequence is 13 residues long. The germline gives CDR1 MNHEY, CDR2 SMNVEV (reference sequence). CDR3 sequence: CASSWTRGETQYF. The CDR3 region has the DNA TGTGCCAGCAGTTGGACTAGAGGGGAGACCCAGTACTTC.